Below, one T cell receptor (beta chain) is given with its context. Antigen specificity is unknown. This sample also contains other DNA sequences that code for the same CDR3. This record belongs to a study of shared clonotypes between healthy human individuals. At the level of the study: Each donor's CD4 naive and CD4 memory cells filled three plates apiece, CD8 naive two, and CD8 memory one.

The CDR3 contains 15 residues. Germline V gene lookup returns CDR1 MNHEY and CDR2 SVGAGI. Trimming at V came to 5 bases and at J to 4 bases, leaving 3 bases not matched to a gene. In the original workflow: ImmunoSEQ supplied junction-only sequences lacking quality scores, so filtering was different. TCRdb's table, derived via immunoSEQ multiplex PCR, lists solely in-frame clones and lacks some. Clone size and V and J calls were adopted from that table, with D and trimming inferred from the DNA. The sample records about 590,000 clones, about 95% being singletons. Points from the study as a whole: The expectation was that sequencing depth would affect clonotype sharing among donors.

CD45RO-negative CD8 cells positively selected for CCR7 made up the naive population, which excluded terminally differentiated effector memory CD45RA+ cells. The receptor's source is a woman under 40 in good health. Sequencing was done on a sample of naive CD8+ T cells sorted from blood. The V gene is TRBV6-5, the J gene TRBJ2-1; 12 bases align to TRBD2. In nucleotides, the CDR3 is TGTGCCAGCAGTCCCGGGACTAGCGGGTACAATGAGCAGTTCTTC. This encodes CASSPGTSGYNEQFF.